The table lists the clone carrying this T cell receptor (beta chain) with a few counts. Antigen specificity is unknown. The data were taken from a study of T cell repertoires in cytomegalovirus infection. The wider study: Signatures in public TCR beta sequences pointed to both CMV infection and matching HLA type.

Each CDR3 protein is one row after TCRdb ran MiXCR on the reads. The data hold 300,000 or so distinct CDR3 sequences, with around a quarter observed a single time. Points from the study as a whole: Cumulative public TCR beta family frequency identified carriers of CMV plus the relevant HLA. CMV-specific TCR beta clonotypes restricted by HLA-C were the ones dominating the ex vivo response.

CDR1 SGHVS and CDR2 FQNEAQ come from the germline V gene. V was clipped by 4 bases and J by 7 bases, with 19 bases between them. The CDR3 spans 15 residues. Sequences were derived from cultured PBMCs, sampled from culture after CMV antigen stimulation. The chain links TRBV7-8 to TRBJ1-1; D uncertain. This TCR was sampled from a human donor in good health (CMV status not recorded). Some clones in this sample may be carry-over from other donors' samples. The DNA for the CDR3 is TGTGCCAGCAGCTCCGTGATCGCTAACCGGGATGAAGCTTTCTTT. It encodes CASSSVIANRDEAFF.